A selection of T cell receptor beta chains follows, all from one sample in a study of cytomegalovirus exposure and HLA in healthy donors. The table came from immunoSEQ multiplex PCR; TCRdb's copy has only in-frame clones and leaves some out. The repertoire consists of 170,000 or so clones, with about 85% occurring once and the leading ten covering about a sixth. Sequencing input: PBMCs. The receptors here all came from a man between 18 and 29 years old in good health and CMV-seropositive. Both conserved end residues are part of each CDR3. The order of the fields is clone size, J gene, CDR3 length, V gene, D gene, CDR3 protein, CDR3 DNA. The D gene is left open where the match is weak. Clone size is stated in some rows and not others, as once, few, many or a class when expanded.

>NA|TRBJ1-5|13|TRBV5-1|TRBD1
CASSLGQGQPQHF
TGCGCCAGCAGCTTGGGACAGGGACAGCCCCAGCATTTT
>NA|TRBJ2-3|16|TRBV5-4|NA
CASSPLTSDLTDTQYF
TGTGCCAGCAGCCCCCTCACAAGTGATCTCACAGATACGCAGTATTTT
>NA|TRBJ2-7|15|TRBV2|NA
CASSVGQALYSEQYF
TGTGCCAGCAGCGTGGGACAAGCACTATACTCCGAGCAGTACTTC
>few|TRBJ1-2|14|TRBV19|NA
CASSIGQGSYGYTF
TGTGCCAGTAGTATAGGGCAGGGGAGCTATGGCTACACCTTC
>NA|TRBJ2-2|12|TRBV9|NA
CASSVKSGELFF
TGTGCCAGCAGCGTTAAATCCGGGGAGCTGTTTTTT
>NA|TRBJ2-1|13|TRBV28|TRBD1
CATGQGAITRQFF
TGTGCCACCGGACAGGGGGCAATAACACGCCAGTTCTTC
>NA|TRBJ2-7|16|TRBV28|NA
CASSYDSPYPSYEQYF
TGTGCCAGCAGTTACGACAGCCCTTATCCTTCCTACGAGCAGTACTTC
>NA|TRBJ1-4|14|TRBV4-2|TRBD1
CASSPQGAYEKLFF
TGTGCCAGCAGCCCACAGGGGGCGTATGAAAAACTGTTTTTT
>NA|TRBJ2-3|17|TRBV7-9|TRBD2
CASSASVKRGGADTQYF
TGTGCCAGCAGCGCCAGCGTAAAGCGGGGGGGGGCAGATACGCAGTATTTT
>NA|TRBJ2-3|15|TRBV5-6|TRBD2
CASREAGAPTDTQYF
TGTGCCAGCAGGGAAGCGGGGGCCCCCACAGATACGCAGTATTTT
>many|TRBJ1-1|12|TRBV30|TRBD1
CAWSNTGVRDIF
TGTGCCTGGAGCAACACAGGGGTCCGGGACATCTTT
>NA|TRBJ2-7|14|TRBV6-5|TRBD2
CASHRAGSGGEQYF
TGTGCCAGCCACAGAGCGGGAAGCGGAGGCGAGCAGTACTTC
>NA|TRBJ1-2|14|TRBV6-6|NA
CASSYGQISGGYTF
TGTGCCAGCAGTTACGGGCAGATCAGTGGTGGCTACACCTTC
>NA|TRBJ2-2|22|TRBV5-1|TRBD1
CASSGRFTHPGQSSANTGELFF
TGCGCCAGCAGCGGCCGGTTCACCCATCCGGGACAGAGCAGCGCGAACACCGGGGAGCTGTTTTTT
>NA|TRBJ2-5|11|TRBV10-2|NA
CASSESITQYF
TGCGCCAGCAGTGAGTCGATCACTCAGTACTTC
>NA|TRBJ2-2|15|TRBV7-3|NA
CASGQAGGAVGELFF
TGTGCCAGCGGACAGGCGGGGGGCGCTGTAGGGGAGCTGTTTTTT
>NA|TRBJ2-7|19|TRBV27|TRBD2
CASRGWTGTSGRGTYEQYF
TGTGCCAGCAGAGGGTGGACCGGGACTAGCGGGAGAGGGACCTACGAGCAGTACTTC